Following are 14 T cell receptor beta chains from one sample sequenced in a study of blood T cells in healthy people across ages. The authors ran a second PCR of roughly 6 to 12 cycles using a sample-barcoded 5' primer and a J-beta primer mix. TCRdb called the 5' RACE reads again in MiXCR, with one record for every CDR3 protein. The table records over a million distinct CDR3 sequences, around 42% of them present only once. The source material was blood. The receptors were sampled from a woman aged 18-30 years in good health.

In its sample, this clonotype was seen a few times. The genes are TRBV5-1 and TRBJ2-7; maybe TRBD1 (6 bases). Looked up from germline, CDR1 is SGHRS and CDR2 is YFSETQ. This CDR3 spans 16 amino acids. V was cut by 4 bases and J by 0 bases, with 17 bases left in between. The CDR3 sequence: CASSLSDSITSYEQYF. In DNA, the CDR3 is TGCGCCAGCAGCCTGTCGGACAGTATCACCTCCTACGAGCAGTACTTC.

This clonotype appeared once. The chain employs TRBV5-1 and TRBJ2-2, with no clear D. This CDR3 has 13 residues. Per germline, CDR1 SGHRS and CDR2 YFSETQ. V was shortened by 0 bases and J by 6 bases, with 6 bases between the two germline ends. The chain's CDR3 is CASSLVVSGELFF. The CDR3 DNA reads TGCGCCAGCAGCTTGGTAGTGTCCGGGGAGCTGTTTTTT.

About this clonotype: The germline gene is not matched at one end of the junction; a read error may be the cause. This sequence joins TRBV5-1 and TRBJ1-2; D is possibly TRBD1 (6 bases). The CDR3 has 15 residues. The germline gives CDR1 SGHRS, CDR2 YFSETQ. The CDR3 DNA sequence: TGCGCCAGCAGCTTGGGACAGGAATTTCCCTATGGCTGCACCTTC. This gives the protein CASSLGQEFPYGCTF.

This chain links TRBV7-9 with TRBJ2-4, with D tentatively TRBD1 (6 bases). V lost 5 bases to trimming and J lost 0 bases, with 14 bases between them. This CDR3 has 16 amino acids. The V gene's germline CDR1 is SEHNR and CDR2 FQNEAQ (reference sequence). The CDR3 sequence: CASSGGQLIAKNIQYF. The CDR3 region has the DNA TGTGCCAGCAGCGGAGGACAGTTAATAGCCAAAAACATTCAGTACTTC.

The chain couples TRBV27 to TRBJ2-5; D is possibly TRBD2 (5 bases). The CDR3 spans 13 residues. V gave up 4 bases and J gave up 4 bases, with 10 bases separating them. Germline assignment: CDR1 MNHEY and CDR2 SMNVEV (reference sequence). The CDR3 region is CASSWGGRETQYF. CDR3 nucleotides: TGTGCCAGCAGTTGGGGTGGGAGAGAGACCCAGTACTTC.

This sequence joins TRBV5-6 and TRBJ2-2; D is perhaps TRBD1 or TRBD2 (6 bases each). Deletions cut 1 base from V and 4 bases from J, with 11 bases between. The CDR3 is made up of 15 amino acids. The V gene's germline CDR1 is SGHDT and CDR2 YYEEEE. CDR3 amino acids: CASSLPWGATGELFF. For the CDR3, the DNA is TGTGCCAGCAGCTTGCCCTGGGGGGCCACCGGGGAGCTGTTTTTT.

The chain employs TRBV14 and TRBJ1-2; maybe TRBD1 (6 bases). Germline V CDR1 and CDR2: SGHDN, FVKESK. The V gene lost 10 bases and the J gene lost 6 bases, with 24 bases spanning the gap. This CDR3 region has 15 residues. CDR3 loop: CANSLSAQGGNGYTF. The CDR3 DNA reads TGTGCCAACTCATTAAGCGCACAGGGTGGTAATGGCTACACCTTC.

This chain links TRBV3-1 with TRBJ2-5, with D tentatively TRBD2 (6 bases). The J call could be wrong; TRBJ2-7 is a better fit for the DNA end. This CDR3 is 14 amino acids long. Germline V gives CDR1 LGHDT, CDR2 YNNKEL (reference sequence). CDR3 sequence: CASSQGGISYEQYF. CDR3 in DNA: TGTGCCAGCAGCCAAGGCGGGATCTCATACGAGCAGTACTTC.

This clonotype was seen a few times. This sequence joins TRBV28 and TRBJ1-4; weak D call: TRBD1 (6 bases). CDR3 length equals 17 residues. Germline V gene lookup returns CDR1 MDHEN and CDR2 SYDVKM. Trimming removed 6 bases at V and 1 base at J, with 18 bases between. CDR3 in DNA: TGTGCCAGCAGGCCGGGCAGGGGAGACGGAACTAATGAAAAACTGTTTTTT. Translating gives CASRPGRGDGTNEKLFF. Full variable domain (rest looked up from reference TRBV28 and TRBJ1-4): DVKVTQSSRYLVKRTGEKVFLECVQDMDHENMFWYRQDPGLGLRLIYFSYDVKMKEKGDIPEGYSVSREKKERFSLILESASTNQTSMYLCASRPGRGDGTNEKLFFGSGTQLSVL.

The V call is TRBV7-2, the J call TRBJ2-4, with 8 bases that match TRBD1. The CDR3 is 13 amino acids. J was trimmed by 8 bases and V by 5 bases; bases with no gene match: 5. The V gene's germline CDR1 is SGHTA and CDR2 FQGNSA. CDR3 bases: TGTGCCAGCAGCCCAGGGGGCCGGGACATTCAGTACTTC. Translating it yields CASSPGGRDIQYF.

The V call is TRBV7-2, the J call TRBJ2-7, with 9 bases identical to TRBD1. Germline CDR1 reads SGHTA; CDR2 reads FQGNSA. V trimming: 5 bases; J trimming: 4 bases; junction bases outside the gene matches: 9. CDR3 length: 15 amino acids. The CDR3 DNA is TGTGCCAGCAGCGAGGCCGGGACAGGGATTTACGAGCAGTACTTC. Translation gives CASSEAGTGIYEQYF.

This clonotype was counted only a few times. The J gene is TRBJ2-3, the V gene TRBV12-3 or TRBV12-4; 12 nucleotides align to TRBD2. Unmatched junction bases numbered 5, after V lost 6 bases and J lost 4 bases. CDR3 length: 15 amino acids. Here the CDR3 DNA reads TGTGCCAGCAGCCCGACTAGCGGGAGTGCAGATACGCAGTATTTT. This encodes CASSPTSGSADTQYF.

The chain carries TRBV4-1 and TRBJ2-1, with TRBD2 matching over 7 bases. The CDR3 totals 17 residues. V lost 0 bases to trimming and J lost 4 bases; unmatched junction nucleotides: 9. Germline loops: CDR1 MGHRA, CDR2 YSYEKL. The CDR3 DNA reads as TGCGCCAGCAGCCAAGATCTCGGAGCGGGGAGATACAATGAGCAGTTCTTC. This gives the protein CASSQDLGAGRYNEQFF.

This clonotype was counted only a few times. The V call is TRBV6-1, the J call TRBJ1-1; D is ambiguous. There are 14 residues in the CDR3. Germline V gene lookup returns CDR1 MNHNS and CDR2 SASEGT. V shed 8 bases and J shed 1 base, with 14 bases lying between them. The CDR3 loop is CASQYDRANTEAFF. The CDR3 DNA follows: TGTGCCAGCCAGTATGACCGGGCGAACACTGAAGCTTTCTTT.